The 6 T cell receptor beta chains below come from one sample, sequenced in a study of shared clonotypes between healthy human individuals. The assay was immunoSEQ multiplex PCR, and TCRdb's table has in-frame clones only and misses some. The sample shows roughly 2 million clones, 95% of them seen only once. Sequencing was performed on naive CD4+ T cells sorted from blood. Stated subset: CD45RA+ positively selected. All receptors derive from a man aged 18 to 30 in good health.

The chain combines TRBV10-1 with TRBJ2-2; no clear D. The CDR3 runs 14 residues. Germline V gives CDR1 WNHNN, CDR2 SYGVQD (reference sequence). Trimming removed 4 bases at V and 6 bases at J, with 12 bases between. DNA of the CDR3: TGCGCCAGCAGTGGTCAGGCCGACGCCGGGGAGCTGTTTTTT. This translates into CASSGQADAGELFF.

CDR3 region: CASSGRDTNNSPLHF. CDR3 in DNA: TGTGCCAGCAGTGGCAGGGATACTAATAATTCACCCCTCCACTTT. V usage is TRBV25-1 and J usage is TRBJ1-6; a possible D gene is TRBD1 (5 bases). V was clipped by 4 bases and J by 5 bases, with 12 bases between them. This CDR3 region has 15 residues. Germline values: CDR1 MGHDK, CDR2 SYGVNS. Full variable domain (missing parts from reference TRBV25-1 and TRBJ1-6): EADIYQTPRYLVIGTGKKITLECSQTMGHDKMYWYQQDPGMELHLIHYSYGVNSTEKGDLSSESTVSRIRTEHFPLTLESARPSHTSQYLCASSGRDTNNSPLHFGNGTRLTVT.

With regard to this clone: A much larger clone differs by one base, so this may be a read error. The rearrangement joins TRBV5-1 to TRBJ2-1; 8 bases match TRBD1. The V and J ends lost 7 bases and 8 bases, in that order; junction bases with no gene match: 11. The CDR3 sequence is 14 residues long. Germline V gene sequence: CDR1 SGHRS, CDR2 YFSETQ. The CDR3 spells CASGKGQGFDEQFF. The CDR3, as DNA: TGCGCCAGCGGCAAAGGACAGGGATTCGATGAGCAGTTCTTC.

In its sample, this clone was seen once. CDR3 sequence reads: CASSMARSSYNEQFF. The CDR3 DNA reads as TGTGCCAGTAGTATGGCGCGGAGCTCCTACAATGAGCAGTTCTTC. This chain connects TRBV19 to TRBJ2-1; no clear D. V was pared by 3 bases and J by 0 bases, with 9 bases between. The CDR3 sequence is 15 residues long. The V gene's germline CDR1 is LNHDA and CDR2 SQIVND (reference sequence). Full variable domain (missing parts from reference TRBV19 and TRBJ2-1): DGGITQSPKYLFRKEGQNVTLSCEQNLNHDAMYWYRQDPGQGLRLIYYSQIVNDFQKGDIAEGYSVSREKKESFPLTVTSAQKNPTAFYLCASSMARSSYNEQFFGPGTRLTVL.

The chain uses TRBV2 and TRBJ2-5; 9 bases align to TRBD1. J was trimmed by 4 bases and V by 8 bases; bases with no gene match: 14. CDR1 and CDR2 from the germline V gene are SNHLY and FYNNEI. The CDR3 is 16 amino acids. Here the CDR3 reads CASPWKRQGVVETQYF. The DNA for the CDR3 is TGTGCCAGCCCCTGGAAGCGACAGGGGGTTGTAGAGACCCAGTACTTC.

The chain carries TRBV2 and TRBJ1-1, with 7 bases identical to TRBD1. CDR1 SNHLY and CDR2 FYNNEI come from the germline V gene. This CDR3 region has 15 residues. V lost 6 bases to trimming and J lost 0 bases; unmatched junction nucleotides: 7. In DNA form, the CDR3 reads TGTGCCAGCAGGGGACAGAACCTTATGAACACTGAAGCTTTCTTT. Translation gives CASRGQNLMNTEAFF.